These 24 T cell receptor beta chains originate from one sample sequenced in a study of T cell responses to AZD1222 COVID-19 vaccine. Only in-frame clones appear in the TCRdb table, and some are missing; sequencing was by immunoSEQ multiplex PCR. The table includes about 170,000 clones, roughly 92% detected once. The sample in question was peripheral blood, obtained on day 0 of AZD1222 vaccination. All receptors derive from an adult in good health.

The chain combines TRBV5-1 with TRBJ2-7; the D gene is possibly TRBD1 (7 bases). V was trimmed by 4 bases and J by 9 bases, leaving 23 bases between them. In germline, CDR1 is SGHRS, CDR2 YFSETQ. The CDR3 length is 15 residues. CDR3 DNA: TGCGCCAGCAGCCCAGGGGGGACTCCATCCCTGAGGCAGTACTTC. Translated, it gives CASSPGGTPSLRQYF.

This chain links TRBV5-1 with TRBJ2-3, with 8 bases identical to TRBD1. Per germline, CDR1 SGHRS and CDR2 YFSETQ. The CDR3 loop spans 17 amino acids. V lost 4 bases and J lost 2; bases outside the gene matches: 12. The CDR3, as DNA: TGCGCCAGCAGCAGAGGCCGGGCAGGGGGCAACACAGATACGCAGTATTTT. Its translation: CASSRGRAGGNTDTQYF. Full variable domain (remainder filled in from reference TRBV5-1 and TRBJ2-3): KAGVTQTPRYLIKTRGQQVTLSCSPISGHRSVSWYQQTPGQGLQFLFEYFSETQRNKGNFPGRFSGRQFSNSRSEMNVSTLELGDSALYLCASSRGRAGGNTDTQYFGPGTRLTVL.

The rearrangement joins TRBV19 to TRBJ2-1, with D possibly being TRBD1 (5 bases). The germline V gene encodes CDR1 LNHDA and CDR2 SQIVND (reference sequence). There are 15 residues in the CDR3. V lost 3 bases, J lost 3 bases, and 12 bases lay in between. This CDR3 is CASSIWGPNYNEQFF. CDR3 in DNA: TGTGCCAGTAGTATCTGGGGCCCTAACTACAATGAGCAGTTCTTC.

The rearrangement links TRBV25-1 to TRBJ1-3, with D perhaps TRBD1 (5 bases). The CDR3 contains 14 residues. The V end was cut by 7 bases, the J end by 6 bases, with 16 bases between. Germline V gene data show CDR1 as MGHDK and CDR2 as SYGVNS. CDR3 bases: TGTGCCAGCACCCTAAGTGGGGCGGCAAACACCATATATTTT. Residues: CASTLSGAANTIYF.

In DNA, the CDR3 is TGTGCCAGCAGTGATCGACAACATAACTATGGCTACACCTTC. This encodes CASSDRQHNYGYTF. This rearrangement joins TRBV2 to TRBJ1-2; D remains unclear. From germline, CDR1 is SNHLY and CDR2 FYNNEI. Trimming removed 3 bases at V and 1 base at J, with 9 bases between. The CDR3 loop spans 14 amino acids.

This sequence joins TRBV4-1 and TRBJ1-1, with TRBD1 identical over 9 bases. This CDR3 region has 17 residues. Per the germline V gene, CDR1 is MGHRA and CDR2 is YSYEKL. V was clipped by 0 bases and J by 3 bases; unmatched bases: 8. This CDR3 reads CASSQDVVGTGYTEAFF. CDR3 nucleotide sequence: TGCGCCAGCAGCCAAGATGTGGTGGGGACAGGGTACACTGAAGCTTTCTTT.

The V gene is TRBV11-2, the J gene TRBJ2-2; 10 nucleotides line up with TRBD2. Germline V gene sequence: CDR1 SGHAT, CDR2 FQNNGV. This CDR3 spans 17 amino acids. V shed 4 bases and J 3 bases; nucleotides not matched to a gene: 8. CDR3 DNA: TGTGCCAGCAGCTCCAGAGCAGGACTAGCGGACACCGGGGAGCTGTTTTTT. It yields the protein CASSSRAGLADTGELFF.

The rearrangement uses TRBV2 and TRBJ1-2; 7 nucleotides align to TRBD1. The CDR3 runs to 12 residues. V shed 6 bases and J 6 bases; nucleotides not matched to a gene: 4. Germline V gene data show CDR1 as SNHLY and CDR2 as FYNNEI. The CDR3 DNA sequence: TGTGCCAGCAGGACAGGGTTTGATGGCTACACCTTC. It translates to CASRTGFDGYTF. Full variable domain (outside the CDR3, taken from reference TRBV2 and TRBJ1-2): EPEVTQTPSHQVTQMGQEVILRCVPISNHLYFYWYRQILGQKVEFLVSFYNNEISEKSEIFDDQFSVERPDGSNFTLKIRSTKLEDSAMYFCASRTGFDGYTFGSGTRLTVV.

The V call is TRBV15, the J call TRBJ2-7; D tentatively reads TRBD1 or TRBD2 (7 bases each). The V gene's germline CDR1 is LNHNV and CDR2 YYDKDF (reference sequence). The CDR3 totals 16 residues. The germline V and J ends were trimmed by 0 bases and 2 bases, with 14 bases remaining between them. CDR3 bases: TGTGCCACCAGCAGAGAAGGCAGGGGGGGAGCCTACGAGCAGTACTTC. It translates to CATSREGRGGAYEQYF.

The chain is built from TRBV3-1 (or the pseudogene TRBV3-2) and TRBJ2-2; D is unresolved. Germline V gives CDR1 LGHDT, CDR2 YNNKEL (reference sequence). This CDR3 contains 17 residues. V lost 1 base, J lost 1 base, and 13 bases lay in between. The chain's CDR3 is CASSQALTVGNTGELFF. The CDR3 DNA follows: TGTGCCAGCAGCCAAGCGTTGACTGTAGGGAACACCGGGGAGCTGTTTTTT.

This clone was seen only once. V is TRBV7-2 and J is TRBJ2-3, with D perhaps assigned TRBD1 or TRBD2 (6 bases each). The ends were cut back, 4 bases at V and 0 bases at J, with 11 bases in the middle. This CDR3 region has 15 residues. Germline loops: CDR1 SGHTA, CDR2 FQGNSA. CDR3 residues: CASSWRGSSTDTQYF. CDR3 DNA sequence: TGTGCCAGCAGCTGGAGGGGGTCTAGCACAGATACGCAGTATTTT.

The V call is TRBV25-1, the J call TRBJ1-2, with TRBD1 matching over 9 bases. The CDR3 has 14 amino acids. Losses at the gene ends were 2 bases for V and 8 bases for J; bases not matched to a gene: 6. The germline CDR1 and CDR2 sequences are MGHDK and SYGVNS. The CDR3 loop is CASSEPPGQGGYTF. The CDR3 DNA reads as TGTGCCAGCAGTGAACCCCCAGGACAGGGGGGCTACACCTTC.

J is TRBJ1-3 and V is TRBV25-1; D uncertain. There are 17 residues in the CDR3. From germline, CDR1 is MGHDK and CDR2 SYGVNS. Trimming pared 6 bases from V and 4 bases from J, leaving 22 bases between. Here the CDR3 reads CASRTKLGPPSGNTIYF. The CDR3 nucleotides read TGTGCCAGCAGAACCAAGCTAGGACCTCCGAGCGGAAACACCATATATTTT.

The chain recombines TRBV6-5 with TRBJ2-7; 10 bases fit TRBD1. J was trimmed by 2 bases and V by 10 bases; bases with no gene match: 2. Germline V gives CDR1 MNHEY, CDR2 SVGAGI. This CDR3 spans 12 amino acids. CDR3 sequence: CATGTGAYEQYF. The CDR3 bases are TGTGCCACCGGGACAGGGGCCTACGAGCAGTACTTC.

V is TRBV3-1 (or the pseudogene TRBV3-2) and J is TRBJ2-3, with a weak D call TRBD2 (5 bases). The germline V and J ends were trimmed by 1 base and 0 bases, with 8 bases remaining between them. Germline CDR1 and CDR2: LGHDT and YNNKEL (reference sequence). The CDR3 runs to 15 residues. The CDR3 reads CASSQVTTSTDTQYF. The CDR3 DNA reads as TGTGCCAGCAGCCAAGTGACTACTAGCACAGATACGCAGTATTTT.

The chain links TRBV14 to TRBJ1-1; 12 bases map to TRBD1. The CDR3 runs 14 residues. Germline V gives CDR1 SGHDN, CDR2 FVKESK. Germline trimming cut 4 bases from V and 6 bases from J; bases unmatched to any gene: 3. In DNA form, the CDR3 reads TGTGCCAGCAGCCGGGACAGGGGGCGGGCTGAAGCTTTCTTT. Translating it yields CASSRDRGRAEAFF. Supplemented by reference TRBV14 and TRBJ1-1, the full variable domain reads EAGVTQFPSHSVIEKGQTVTLRCDPISGHDNLYWYRRVMGKEIKFLLHFVKESKQDESGMPNNRFLAERTGGTYSTLKVQPAELEDSGVYFCASSRDRGRAEAFFGQGTRLTVV.

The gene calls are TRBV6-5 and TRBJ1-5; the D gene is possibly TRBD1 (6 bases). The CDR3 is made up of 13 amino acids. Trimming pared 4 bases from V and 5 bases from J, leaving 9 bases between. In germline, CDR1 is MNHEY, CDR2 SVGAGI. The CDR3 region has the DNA TGTGCCAGCAGTTTAGGGGGGCATCAGCCCCAGCATTTT. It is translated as CASSLGGHQPQHF.

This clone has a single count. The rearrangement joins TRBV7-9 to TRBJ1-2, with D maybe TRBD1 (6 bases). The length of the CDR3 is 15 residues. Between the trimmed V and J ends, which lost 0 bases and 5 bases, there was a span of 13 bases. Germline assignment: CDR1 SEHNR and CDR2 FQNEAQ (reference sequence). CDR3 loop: CASSLAEGGIYGYTF. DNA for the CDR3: TGTGCCAGCAGCTTAGCGGAGGGGGGGATTTATGGCTACACCTTC. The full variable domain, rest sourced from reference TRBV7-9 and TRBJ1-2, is DTGVSQNPRHKITKRGQNVTFRCDPISEHNRLYWYRQTLGQGPEFLTYFQNEAQLEKSRLLSDRFSAERPKGSFSTLEIQRTEQGDSAMYLCASSLAEGGIYGYTFGSGTRLTVV.

CDR3 sequence (DNA): TGTGCCAGCAGTTCCCATACCTACGAGCAGTACTTC. Encoded protein: CASSSHTYEQYF. The chain combines TRBV6-5 with TRBJ2-7, with D unclear. Germline CDR1 is MNHEY and CDR2 is SVGAGI. The germline V and J ends were trimmed by 4 bases and 2 bases, with 6 bases remaining between them. This CDR3 contains 12 residues.

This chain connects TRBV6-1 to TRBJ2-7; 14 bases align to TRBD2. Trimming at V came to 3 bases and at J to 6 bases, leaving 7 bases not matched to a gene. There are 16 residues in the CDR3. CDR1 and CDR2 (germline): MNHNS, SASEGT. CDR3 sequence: CASSEDLGLAGAEQYF. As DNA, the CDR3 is TGTGCCAGCAGTGAGGACCTGGGACTAGCGGGAGCCGAGCAGTACTTC.

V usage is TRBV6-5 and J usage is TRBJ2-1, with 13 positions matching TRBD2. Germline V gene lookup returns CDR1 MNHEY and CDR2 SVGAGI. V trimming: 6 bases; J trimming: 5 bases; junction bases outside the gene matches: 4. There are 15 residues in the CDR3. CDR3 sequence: CASSPGLAGDNEQFF. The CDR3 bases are TGTGCCAGCAGCCCCGGACTAGCGGGAGACAATGAGCAGTTCTTC.

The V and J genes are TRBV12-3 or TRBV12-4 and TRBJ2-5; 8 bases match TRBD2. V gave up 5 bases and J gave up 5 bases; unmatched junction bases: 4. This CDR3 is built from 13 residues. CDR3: CASSRRGGETQYF. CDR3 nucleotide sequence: TGTGCCAGCAGTCGCCGCGGGGGGGAGACCCAGTACTTC.

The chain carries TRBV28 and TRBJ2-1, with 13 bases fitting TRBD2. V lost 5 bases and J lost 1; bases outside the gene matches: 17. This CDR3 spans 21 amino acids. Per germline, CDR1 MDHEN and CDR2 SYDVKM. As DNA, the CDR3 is TGTGCCAGCAGTCCCACGCTTGGGGGACTAGCGGGAAAGTGGTCCTACAATGAGCAGTTCTTC. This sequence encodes CASSPTLGGLAGKWSYNEQFF. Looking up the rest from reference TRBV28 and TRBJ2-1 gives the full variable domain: DVKVTQSSRYLVKRTGEKVFLECVQDMDHENMFWYRQDPGLGLRLIYFSYDVKMKEKGDIPEGYSVSREKKERFSLILESASTNQTSMYLCASSPTLGGLAGKWSYNEQFFGPGTRLTVL.

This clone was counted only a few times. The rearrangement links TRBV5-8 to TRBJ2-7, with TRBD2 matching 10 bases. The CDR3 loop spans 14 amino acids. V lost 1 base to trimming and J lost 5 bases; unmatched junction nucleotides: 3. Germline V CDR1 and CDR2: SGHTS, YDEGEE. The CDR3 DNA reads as TGTGCCAGCAGCTTGATAGCGGGAGGAAACGAGCAGTACTTC. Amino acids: CASSLIAGGNEQYF. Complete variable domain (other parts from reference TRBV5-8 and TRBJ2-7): EAGVTQSPTHLIKTRGQQATLRCSPISGHTSVYWYQQALGLGLQFLLWYDEGEERNRGNFPPRFSGRQFPNYSSELNVNALELEDSALYLCASSLIAGGNEQYFGPGTRLTVT.